This T cell receptor beta chain came from a study of blood T cell repertoires in COVID-19. Produced via immunoSEQ multiplex PCR; TCRdb's table is partial and in-frame only. The table includes 200,000 to 250,000 clones, about four fifths detected once. Individuals drawn from about 26 US areas were roughly 18 to 95 years old. Looked up from germline, CDR1 is MRHNA and CDR2 is SNTAGT. The trim removed 10 bases at V and 0 bases at J, leaving 10 bases unmatched. The CDR3 runs to 15 residues. This TCR derives from a woman between 50 and 59 years old who had been exposed to COVID-19. Sequences were obtained from PBMCs or T cells enriched from blood (not recorded which). The chain recombines TRBV6-4 with TRBJ2-3; 7 bases match TRBD2. CDR3 sequence reads: CATSKRGASTDTQYF. The CDR3 nucleotides read TGTGCCACCTCAAAGCGGGGTGCTAGCACAGATACGCAGTATTTT.